Listed below are T cell receptor beta chains from one sample, sequenced in a study of cytomegalovirus exposure and HLA in healthy donors. The method was immunoSEQ multiplex PCR; TCRdb's version includes in-frame clones alone and lacks a portion of them. The sample records 84,000 or so clones, over 75% being singletons. Sequencing was done on a sample of PBMCs. These receptors all stem from a human donor in good health. Each CDR3 is given with its conserved first and last residue. A D gene is named only where the DNA matches it firmly. For some rows the clone size is stated as once, few or many, or as a class when expanded; others skip it.

.,TRBV5-1,once,TRBJ1-5,CASSVKGGNQPQHF,TGCGCCAGCAGCGTGAAGGGGGGGAATCAGCCCCAGCATTTT
.,TRBV5-6,.,TRBJ1-2,CASSLIGEAYGYTF,TGTGCCAGCAGCTTGATCGGGGAGGCCTATGGCTACACCTTC
TRBD1,TRBV4-1,.,TRBJ1-1,CASSQVTGKGAFF,TGCGCCAGCAGCCAAGTGACAGGGAAGGGAGCTTTCTTT
TRBD1,TRBV4-1,.,TRBJ2-7,CASTVAGQGSDEQYF,TGCGCCAGCACCGTGGCGGGACAGGGTTCCGACGAGCAGTACTTC
.,TRBV9,.,TRBJ1-3,CASSVDQAISGNTIYF,TGTGCCAGCAGCGTAGACCAGGCAATCTCTGGAAACACCATATATTTT
.,TRBV7-8,.,TRBJ1-5,CASSGGGLGNQPQHF,TGTGCCAGCAGCGGGGGGGGGTTGGGCAATCAGCCCCAGCATTTT
TRBD1,TRBV29-1,.,TRBJ2-5,CSVLAGGSFETQYF,TGCAGCGTACTTGCAGGGGGAAGCTTTGAGACCCAGTACTTC
TRBD1,TRBV5-4,few,TRBJ2-7,CASSSTGGPYEQYF,TGTGCCAGCAGCTCGACAGGGGGTCCCTACGAGCAGTACTTC
.,TRBV5-1,.,TRBJ2-6,CATHPGQRTGANVLTF,TGCGCCACACACCCGGGACAAAGGACTGGGGCCAACGTCCTGACTTTC
TRBD1,TRBV19,.,TRBJ2-7,CASSRVPTGNEQYF,TGTGCCAGTAGTAGAGTCCCGACAGGGAACGAGCAGTACTTC
TRBD1,TRBV18,once,TRBJ2-1,CASSPGDRGADYNEQFF,TGTGCCAGCTCACCTGGGGACAGGGGGGCTGACTACAATGAGCAGTTCTTC
TRBD1,TRBV7-6,.,TRBJ2-2,CASSLVPGQGASGELFF,TGTGCCAGCAGCTTAGTACCGGGACAGGGGGCCTCCGGGGAGCTGTTTTTT
.,TRBV5-1,.,TRBJ1-2,CASSPSHGDYGYTF,TGCGCCAGCAGCCCCTCCCACGGGGACTATGGCTACACCTTC
.,TRBV6-5,once,TRBJ2-2,CASRPRSTGELFF,TGTGCCAGCAGACCACGGTCCACCGGGGAGCTGTTTTTT
TRBD1,TRBV7-2,.,TRBJ1-4,CASRRQGSRATNEKLFF,TGTGCCAGCAGACGACAGGGGAGTAGGGCAACTAATGAAAAACTGTTTTTT
.,TRBV9,.,TRBJ2-7,CASSVAAGYSYEQYF,TGTGCCAGCAGCGTAGCGGCAGGCTACTCCTACGAGCAGTACTTC
TRBD1,TRBV10-3,few,TRBJ1-2,CAISEMGQAYGYTF,TGTGCCATCAGTGAAATGGGACAGGCCTATGGCTACACCTTC
.,TRBV10-1,.,TRBJ1-4,CASSEAGEKLFF,TGCGCCAGCAGTGAAGCGGGAGAAAAACTGTTTTTT
TRBD1,TRBV5-4,.,TRBJ1-1,CASSWGQGGGTEAFF,TGTGCCAGCAGCTGGGGACAGGGGGGTGGCACTGAAGCTTTCTTT
TRBD1,TRBV5-1,.,TRBJ2-7,CASSPSPDRSSYEQYF,TGCGCCAGCAGCCCGAGCCCGGACAGGAGCTCCTACGAGCAGTACTTC
.,TRBV5-6,.,TRBJ2-5,CASSFGPQAQTQYF,TGTGCCAGCAGCTTTGGGCCACAGGCACAGACCCAGTACTTC
.,TRBV10-2,.,TRBJ2-7,CASSETLREQYF,TGCGCCAGCAGTGAAACTCTACGCGAGCAGTACTTC
.,TRBV15,.,TRBJ1-4,CATSRDLWGRTNEKLFF,TGTGCCACCAGCAGAGATTTATGGGGCCGGACTAATGAAAAACTGTTTTTT
TRBD1,TRBV4-3,.,TRBJ2-2,CASSHPGGTGETGELFF,TGCGCCAGCAGCCACCCGGGGGGGACAGGGGAGACCGGGGAGCTGTTTTTT
.,TRBV29-1,few,TRBJ1-5,CSVEERVTGNQPQHF,TGCAGCGTTGAAGAGCGGGTAACGGGCAATCAGCCCCAGCATTTT